The source of this TCR beta chain is a study of T cells in Graves' hyperthyroidism and ophthalmopathy. RNA transcripts provided the source from which TCR beta CDR3 regions were amplified. The TCR CDR3 first-round RT-PCR relied on the HTBI primer set. TCRdb reanalysed the multiplex PCR reads using MiXCR and keeps one entry per CDR3 protein. Among some 510,000 distinct CDR3 sequences listed, roughly 20% were seen once. In its sample, this clonotype was seen a few times. Sequence at one end of the junction differs from germline and may be a read error. Germline CDR1 and CDR2: SGHAT and FQNNGV. The CDR3 length is 15 residues. A lack of ophthalmopathy progression within 18 months defined stable Graves' hyperthyroidism.

The sequencing sample was made of blood. The source of this sequence is a man in his late teens or twenties with Graves' hyperthyroidism. The chain employs TRBV11-2 and TRBJ2-5; TRBD1 aligns across 9 bases. CDR3 DNA sequence: TGTGCCAGCAGCCGCCGGACAGGGGCCCAAGAGGCCCAGTACTTC. Residues: CASSRRTGAQEAQYF. The full variable domain, with the rest looked up from reference TRBV11-2 and TRBJ2-5, is EAGVAQSPRYKIIEKRQSVAFWCNPISGHATLYWYQQILGQGPKLLIQFQNNGVVDDSQLPKDRFSAERLKGVDSTLKIQPAKLEDSAVYLCASSRRTGAQEAQYFGPGTRLLVL.